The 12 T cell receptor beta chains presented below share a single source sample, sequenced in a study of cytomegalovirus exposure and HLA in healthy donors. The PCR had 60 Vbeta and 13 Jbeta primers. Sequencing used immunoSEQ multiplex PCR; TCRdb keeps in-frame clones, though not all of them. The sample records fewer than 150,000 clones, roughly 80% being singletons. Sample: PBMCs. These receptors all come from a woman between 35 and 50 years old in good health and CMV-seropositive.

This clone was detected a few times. The chain's CDR3 is CASSQGLAGAGETQYF. The DNA of the CDR3 is TGCGCCAGCAGCCAGGGACTAGCGGGAGCCGGGGAGACCCAGTACTTC. The gene calls are TRBV4-3 and TRBJ2-5; 14 nucleotides agree with TRBD2. This CDR3 region has 16 residues. Germline trimming cut 3 bases from V and 5 bases from J; bases unmatched to any gene: 5. Looked up from germline, CDR1 is LGHNA and CDR2 is YSLEER.

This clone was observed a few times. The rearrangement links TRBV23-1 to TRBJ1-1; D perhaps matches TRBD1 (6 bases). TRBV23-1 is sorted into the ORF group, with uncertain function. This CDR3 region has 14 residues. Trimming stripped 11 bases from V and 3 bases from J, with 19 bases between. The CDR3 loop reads CACPSGGADTEAFF. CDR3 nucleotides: TGCGCCTGTCCTTCGGGGGGGGCTGACACTGAAGCTTTCTTT.

CDR3 amino acids: CASSAGRTSNEKLFF. Here the CDR3 DNA reads TGTGCCAGCAGCGCTGGACGGACTTCTAATGAAAAACTGTTTTTT. The chain recombines TRBV9 with TRBJ1-4; D is uncertain. The germline V gene has CDR1 SGDLS and CDR2 YYNGEE. Between the trimmed V and J ends, which lost 3 bases and 3 bases, there was a span of 12 bases. This CDR3 is built from 15 residues. The full variable domain, in which reference TRBV9 and TRBJ1-4 provide the parts outside the CDR3, is DSGVTQTPKHLITATGQRVTLRCSPRSGDLSVYWYQQSLDQGLQFLIQYYNGEERAKGNILERFSAQQFPDLHSELNLSSLELGDSALYFCASSAGRTSNEKLFFGSGTQLSVL.

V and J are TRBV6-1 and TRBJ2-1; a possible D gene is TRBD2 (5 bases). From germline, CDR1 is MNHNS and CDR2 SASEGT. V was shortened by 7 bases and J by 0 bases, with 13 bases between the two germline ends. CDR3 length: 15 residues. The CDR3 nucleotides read TGTGCCAGCAACGAGGGCCCGAGCTCCTACAATGAGCAGTTCTTC. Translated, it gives CASNEGPSSYNEQFF.

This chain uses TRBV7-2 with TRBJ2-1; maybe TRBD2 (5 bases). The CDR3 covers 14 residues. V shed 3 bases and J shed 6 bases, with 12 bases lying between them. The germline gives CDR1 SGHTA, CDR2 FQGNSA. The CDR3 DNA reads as TGTGCCAGCAGCTTGGGAGACTACGGCAATGAGCAGTTCTTC. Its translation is CASSLGDYGNEQFF.

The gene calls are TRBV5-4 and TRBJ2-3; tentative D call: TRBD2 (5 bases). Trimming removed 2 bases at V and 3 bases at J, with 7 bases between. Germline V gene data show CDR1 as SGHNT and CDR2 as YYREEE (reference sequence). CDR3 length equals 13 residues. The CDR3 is CASSFTGTDTQYF. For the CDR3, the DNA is TGTGCCAGCAGCTTCACGGGGACAGATACGCAGTATTTT.

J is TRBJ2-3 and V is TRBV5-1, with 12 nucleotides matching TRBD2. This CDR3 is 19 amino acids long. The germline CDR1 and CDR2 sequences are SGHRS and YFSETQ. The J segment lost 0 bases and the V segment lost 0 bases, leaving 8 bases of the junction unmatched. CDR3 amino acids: CASSLEASGRVASTDTQYF. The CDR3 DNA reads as TGCGCCAGCAGCTTGGAAGCTAGCGGGAGGGTAGCTAGCACAGATACGCAGTATTTT.

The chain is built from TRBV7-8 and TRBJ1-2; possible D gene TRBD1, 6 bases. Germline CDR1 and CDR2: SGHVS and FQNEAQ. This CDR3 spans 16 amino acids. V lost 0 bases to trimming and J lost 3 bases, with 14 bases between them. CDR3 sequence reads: CASSLATGRADYGYTF. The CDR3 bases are TGTGCCAGCAGCTTAGCGACAGGACGGGCCGACTATGGCTACACCTTC.

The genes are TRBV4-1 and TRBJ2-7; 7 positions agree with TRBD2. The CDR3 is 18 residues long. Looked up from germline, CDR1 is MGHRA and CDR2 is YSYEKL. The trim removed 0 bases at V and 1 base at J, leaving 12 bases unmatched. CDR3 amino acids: CASSQDGTAGPSSYEQYF. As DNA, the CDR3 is TGCGCCAGCAGCCAAGATGGAACAGCGGGGCCCTCTTCCTACGAGCAGTACTTC.

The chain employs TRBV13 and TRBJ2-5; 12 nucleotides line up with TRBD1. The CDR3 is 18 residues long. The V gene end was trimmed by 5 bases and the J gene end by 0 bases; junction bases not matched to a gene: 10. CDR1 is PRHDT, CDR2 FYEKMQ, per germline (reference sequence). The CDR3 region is CASSHTGTGGQDQETQYF. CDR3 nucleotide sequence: TGTGCCAGCAGCCATACCGGGACAGGGGGCCAAGACCAAGAGACCCAGTACTTC.

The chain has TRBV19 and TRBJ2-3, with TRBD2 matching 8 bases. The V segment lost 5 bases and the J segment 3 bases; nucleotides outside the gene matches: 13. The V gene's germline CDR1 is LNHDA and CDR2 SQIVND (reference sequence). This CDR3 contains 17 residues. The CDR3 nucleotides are TGTGCCAGTAGTCTCTCCCCCGGGACTAGAGGAACAGATACGCAGTATTTT. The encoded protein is CASSLSPGTRGTDTQYF.

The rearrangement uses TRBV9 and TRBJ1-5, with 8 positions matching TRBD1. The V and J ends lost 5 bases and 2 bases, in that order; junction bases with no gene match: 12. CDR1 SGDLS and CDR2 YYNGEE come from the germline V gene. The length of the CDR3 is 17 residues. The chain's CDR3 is CASRWGRGRLGNQPQHF. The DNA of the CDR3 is TGTGCCAGCAGGTGGGGCAGGGGGCGTTTGGGCAATCAGCCCCAGCATTTT.